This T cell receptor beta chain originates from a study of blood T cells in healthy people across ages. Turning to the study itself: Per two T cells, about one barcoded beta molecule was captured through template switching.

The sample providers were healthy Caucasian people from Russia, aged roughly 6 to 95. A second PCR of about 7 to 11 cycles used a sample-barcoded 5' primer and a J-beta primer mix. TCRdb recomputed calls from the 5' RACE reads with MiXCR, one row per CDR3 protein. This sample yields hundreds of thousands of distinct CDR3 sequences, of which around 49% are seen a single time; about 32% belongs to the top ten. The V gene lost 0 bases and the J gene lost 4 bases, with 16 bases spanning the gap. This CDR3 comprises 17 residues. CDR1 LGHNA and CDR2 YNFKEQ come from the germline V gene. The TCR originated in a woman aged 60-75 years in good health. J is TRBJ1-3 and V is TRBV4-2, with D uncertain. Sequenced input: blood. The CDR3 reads CASSQDFRQHLGNTIYF. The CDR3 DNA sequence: TGTGCCAGCAGCCAAGATTTCCGGCAGCATCTGGGAAACACCATATATTTT.